Listed here are 32 T cell receptor beta chains from one sample, sequenced in a study of cytomegalovirus exposure and HLA in healthy donors. PCR employed 60 Vbeta and 13 Jbeta primers. Profiling relied on immunoSEQ multiplex PCR, and the TCRdb table lists in-frame clones only, not all of them. Counted here are around 100,000 clones, around 80% occurring once; the ten biggest clones make up around 4.8%. The sequenced material came from PBMCs. These receptors originate from a man aged 25-45 years in good health and CMV-seropositive.

The genes are TRBV4-1 and TRBJ2-5; 8 bases fit TRBD2. The J segment lost 7 bases and the V segment lost 0 bases, leaving 10 bases of the junction unmatched. The CDR3 sequence is 16 residues long. The V gene's germline CDR1 is MGHRA and CDR2 YSYEKL. DNA of the CDR3: TGCGCCAGCAGCCAAGATGCGGGGGGCCCGACAGGGACCCAGTACTTC. This translates into CASSQDAGGPTGTQYF.

This clone occurred once. The CDR3 DNA is TGTGCCAGCAGCCAAGATCCCGGGACTGGCAAAAACATTCAGTACTTC. As protein: CASSQDPGTGKNIQYF. The chain has TRBV4-2 and TRBJ2-4, with D tentatively TRBD2 (6 bases). Germline lookup yields CDR1 LGHNA and CDR2 YNFKEQ. V was cut by 0 bases and J by 3 bases, with 12 bases left in between. This CDR3 is built from 16 residues.

The chain links TRBV18 to TRBJ1-1, with 10 bases lining up with TRBD1. Losses at the gene ends were 6 bases for V and 0 bases for J; bases not matched to a gene: 7. CDR1 is KGHSH and CDR2 is LQKENI in the germline V gene. This CDR3 spans 16 amino acids. The CDR3 sequence: CASSSRTGGLNTEAFF. CDR3 in DNA: TGTGCCAGCTCTTCCCGGACAGGGGGTTTGAACACTGAAGCTTTCTTT.

This clone has only one observation. The chain carries TRBV6-5 and TRBJ1-1; D is perhaps TRBD1 (5 bases). The CDR3 length is 14 residues. Trimming shortened V by 0 bases and J by 4 bases, and 9 bases separated the two germline ends. CDR1 is MNHEY, CDR2 SVGAGI, per germline. The CDR3 coding sequence is TGTGCCAGCAGTTACTCGGTCGGGGGCACTGAAGCTTTCTTT. Protein: CASSYSVGGTEAFF.

The rearrangement joins TRBV7-2 to TRBJ2-5, with 8 bases matching TRBD1. The V gene end was trimmed by 1 base and the J gene end by 2 bases; junction bases not matched to a gene: 6. This CDR3 spans 16 amino acids. Germline V gene lookup returns CDR1 SGHTA and CDR2 FQGNSA. The CDR3 region is CASSLGQGPPQETQYF. The CDR3 bases are TGTGCCAGCAGCTTAGGACAGGGGCCCCCTCAAGAGACCCAGTACTTC. Looking up the rest from reference TRBV7-2 and TRBJ2-5 gives the full variable domain: GAGVSQSPSNKVTEKGKDVELRCDPISGHTALYWYRQSLGQGLEFLIYFQGNSAPDKSGLPSDRFSAERTGGSVSTLTIQRTQQEDSAVYLCASSLGQGPPQETQYFGPGTRLLVL.

This clone was counted ten times or more. CDR3 nucleotides: TGCGCCAGCAGCCAAGATACAGTGTGGAAACCCCAGCATTTT. This codes for CASSQDTVWKPQHF. The gene calls are TRBV4-1 and TRBJ1-5; unclear D gene. Germline loops: CDR1 MGHRA, CDR2 YSYEKL. Trimming took off 0 bases at V and 10 bases at J, with 13 bases between the two ends. The CDR3 consists of 14 residues.

This chain uses TRBV30 with TRBJ2-7; D not certain. The V gene lost 5 bases and the J gene lost 0 bases, with 14 bases spanning the gap. The V gene's germline CDR1 is GTSNPN and CDR2 SVGIG (reference sequence). The CDR3 has 14 residues. The CDR3 DNA reads TGTGCCTGGGCCCGACACGCGAGCTCCTACGAGCAGTACTTC. Translated: CAWARHASSYEQYF. The whole variable domain, filled in from reference TRBV30 and TRBJ2-7, reads SQTIHQWPATLVQPVGSPLSLECTVEGTSNPNLYWYRQAAGRGLQLLFYSVGIGQISSEVPQNLSASRPQDRQFILSSKKLLLSDSGFYLCAWARHASSYEQYFGPGTRLTVT.

The V and J genes are TRBV5-4 and TRBJ1-4, with TRBD1 matching 9 bases. CDR1 is SGHNT, CDR2 YYREEE, per germline (reference sequence). V dropped 10 bases and J dropped 6; count of bases not matched to a gene: 7. CDR3 length equals 13 residues. CDR3 bases: TGTGCCTTCAGGACAGGGGCAGATGAAAAACTGTTTTTT. Encoded protein: CAFRTGADEKLFF.

The chain is built from TRBV28 and TRBJ1-2; weak D call: TRBD1 (6 bases). V dropped 2 bases and J dropped 3 bases, with 10 bases sitting between them. CDR1 and CDR2 from the germline V gene are MDHEN and SYDVKM. The CDR3 has 14 amino acids. CDR3 amino acids: CASSLGGADYGYTF. Here the CDR3 DNA reads TGTGCCAGCAGTTTAGGGGGGGCCGACTATGGCTACACCTTC.

The V call is TRBV5-4, the J call TRBJ2-5; no definite D call. Between the trimmed V and J ends, which lost 0 bases and 5 bases, there was a span of 8 bases. The CDR3 runs 13 residues. Germline V gene sequence: CDR1 SGHNT, CDR2 YYREEE (reference sequence). This chain's CDR3 is CASSLDFGETQYF. The CDR3 nucleotides read TGTGCCAGCAGCTTGGATTTCGGGGAGACCCAGTACTTC.

This chain connects TRBV2 to TRBJ2-7, with 7 bases aligning to TRBD2. With V trimmed by 7 bases and J by 5 bases, 5 bases remained unmatched. This CDR3 has 12 amino acids. Germline V gene sequence: CDR1 SNHLY, CDR2 FYNNEI. Here the CDR3 DNA reads TGTGCCAGCATGGGGGGAGGGAACGAGCAGTACTTC. Translated, it gives CASMGGGNEQYF.

The rearrangement links TRBV30 to TRBJ2-7, with TRBD2 matching 7 bases. CDR3 length equals 14 residues. CDR1 and CDR2 from the germline V gene are GTSNPN and SVGIG (reference sequence). The J segment lost 4 bases and the V segment lost 3 bases, leaving 9 bases of the junction unmatched. CDR3 protein: CAWSAWTSSYEQYF. In DNA form, the CDR3 reads TGTGCCTGGAGCGCTTGGACTAGTAGTTACGAGCAGTACTTC.

The chain has TRBV30 and TRBJ2-7; a possible D gene is TRBD2 (6 bases). CDR1 and CDR2 from the germline V gene are GTSNPN and SVGIG (reference sequence). The CDR3 has 13 residues. Trimming removed 4 bases at V and 2 bases at J, with 12 bases between. The DNA for the CDR3 is TGTGCCTGGAATGGCGGGGTTGCCTACGAGCAGTACTTC. This translates into CAWNGGVAYEQYF.

V is TRBV25-1 and J is TRBJ2-5; D call uncertain. Between the trimmed V and J ends, which lost 4 bases and 5 bases, there was a span of 11 bases. Germline CDR1 and CDR2: MGHDK and SYGVNS. The CDR3 has 13 amino acids. This CDR3 reads CASSAQWWETQYF. The CDR3 nucleotides read TGTGCCAGCAGTGCTCAGTGGTGGGAGACCCAGTACTTC.

The V gene is TRBV6-6, the J gene TRBJ1-1, with D perhaps TRBD1 (5 bases). V was clipped by 2 bases and J by 11 bases, with 12 bases between them. This CDR3 contains 12 residues. Germline V gene sequence: CDR1 MNHNY, CDR2 SVGAGI (reference sequence). CDR3 residues: CASSYDGTTAFF. CDR3 in DNA: TGTGCCAGCAGTTACGACGGGACTACGGCTTTCTTT.

The chain employs TRBV9 and TRBJ1-1; TRBD1 matches 10 bases. Trimming removed 3 bases from V and 5 bases from J; junction bases left unmatched: 4. In germline, CDR1 is SGDLS, CDR2 YYNGEE. The CDR3 consists of 14 residues. The CDR3, as DNA: TGTGCCAGCAGCGAGACAGGGGGCGAGACTGAAGCTTTCTTT. It translates to CASSETGGETEAFF.

The gene calls are TRBV28 and TRBJ1-1; no definite D call. This CDR3 spans 12 amino acids. The germline V gene has CDR1 MDHEN and CDR2 SYDVKM. The V end lost 10 bases, the J end lost 1 base, and 10 bases lay between the germline ends. The CDR3 loop is CATREGNTEAFF. The CDR3 DNA sequence: TGTGCCACCCGTGAGGGGAACACTGAAGCTTTCTTT. The entire variable domain, with the rest obtained from reference TRBV28 and TRBJ1-1, is as follows: DVKVTQSSRYLVKRTGEKVFLECVQDMDHENMFWYRQDPGLGLRLIYFSYDVKMKEKGDIPEGYSVSREKKERFSLILESASTNQTSMYLCATREGNTEAFFGQGTRLTVV.

The chain carries TRBV6-5 and TRBJ2-7, with D perhaps TRBD1 (6 bases). Per the germline V gene, CDR1 is MNHEY and CDR2 is SVGAGI. The CDR3 is 14 residues long. V was trimmed by 0 bases and J by 4 bases, leaving 10 bases between them. CDR3 nucleotides: TGTGCCAGCAGTTACTCATCTACAGGGTACGAGCAGTACTTC. Residues: CASSYSSTGYEQYF.

The chain links TRBV9 to TRBJ2-3, with 7 nucleotides matching TRBD1. The junction had 8 bases not matched to a gene; V was cut back by 0 bases and J by 4 bases. Germline values: CDR1 SGDLS, CDR2 YYNGEE. The CDR3 loop spans 16 amino acids. CDR3 DNA sequence: TGTGCCAGCAGCGTAGAGGGGGCCCATAGGGCAGATACGCAGTATTTT. As protein: CASSVEGAHRADTQYF.

The chain recombines TRBV30 with TRBJ1-4, with 8 bases fitting TRBD1. V lost 4 bases, J lost 4 bases, and 5 bases stayed unmatched. The CDR3 has 14 residues. Germline lookup yields CDR1 GTSNPN and CDR2 SVGIG (reference sequence). CDR3 sequence: CAWKPDRDNEKLFF. CDR3 DNA sequence: TGTGCCTGGAAACCGGACAGGGATAATGAAAAACTGTTTTTT.

The chain joins TRBV19 to TRBJ2-2, with D possibly matching TRBD1 (5 bases). Trimming shortened V by 4 bases and J by 0 bases, and 9 bases separated the two germline ends. Per the germline V gene, CDR1 is LNHDA and CDR2 is SQIVND (reference sequence). The CDR3 is made up of 15 amino acids. CDR3 sequence reads: CASSKGLSNTGELFF. The CDR3 region has the DNA TGTGCCAGTAGTAAGGGGCTTTCGAACACCGGGGAGCTGTTTTTT.

This chain links TRBV27 with TRBJ2-5; tentatively, D is TRBD2 (5 bases). There are 13 residues in the CDR3. Looked up from germline, CDR1 is MNHEY and CDR2 is SMNVEV (reference sequence). The V and J ends lost 1 base and 2 bases respectively, with 5 bases between them. The CDR3 reads CASSLLAQETQYF. CDR3 nucleotides: TGTGCCAGCAGTTTATTAGCGCAAGAGACCCAGTACTTC.

The rearrangement joins TRBV6-5 to TRBJ1-6; weak D call: TRBD1 (5 bases). The V end lost 0 bases, the J end lost 8 bases, and 5 bases lay between the germline ends. Germline V CDR1 and CDR2: MNHEY, SVGAGI. This CDR3 has 13 amino acids. The CDR3 spells CASSYSGDSPLHF. CDR3 sequence (DNA): TGTGCCAGCAGTTACTCAGGGGATTCACCCCTCCACTTT.

This clone turned up a few times. The rearrangement links TRBV6-5 to TRBJ1-1; D not resolved. Per the germline V gene, CDR1 is MNHEY and CDR2 is SVGAGI. There are 11 residues in the CDR3. The V end was cut by 5 bases, the J end by 1 base, with 2 bases between. CDR3 residues: CASSRNTEAFF. CDR3 nucleotides: TGTGCCAGCAGTCGGAACACTGAAGCTTTCTTT.

This clone was found many times. The chain uses TRBV7-8 and TRBJ2-1; possible D gene TRBD2, 6 bases. Germline V gene data show CDR1 as SGHVS and CDR2 as FQNEAQ. The CDR3 consists of 14 residues. Trimming cost V 0 bases and J 8 bases, with 11 bases left between them. CDR3 sequence reads: CASSLASWGDEQFF. Here the CDR3 DNA reads TGTGCCAGCAGCTTAGCCTCTTGGGGGGATGAGCAGTTCTTC.

This clone ranks as medium-sized. This chain connects TRBV4-3 to TRBJ1-2; 11 nucleotides agree with TRBD1. Germline CDR1 and CDR2: LGHNA and YSLEER. The V gene end was trimmed by 1 base and the J gene end by 7 bases; junction bases not matched to a gene: 8. The CDR3 is 16 amino acids. CDR3 in amino acids: CASSQAPGQGVGGYTF. Here the CDR3 DNA reads TGCGCCAGCAGCCAAGCCCCGGGACAGGGGGTTGGTGGCTACACCTTC.

The chain recombines TRBV27 with TRBJ1-1; tentatively, D is TRBD1 (6 bases). This CDR3 spans 15 amino acids. With 2 bases removed from V and 1 base from J, the gap between germline ends came to 11 bases. Per germline, CDR1 MNHEY and CDR2 SMNVEV (reference sequence). The CDR3, as DNA: TGTGCCAGCAGTTTAGGTGCGGGGGCGAACACTGAAGCTTTCTTT. Translating it yields CASSLGAGANTEAFF.

The rearrangement links TRBV14 to TRBJ1-2; TRBD1 matches 7 bases. This CDR3 is 16 amino acids long. V shed 3 bases and J 2 bases; nucleotides not matched to a gene: 9. Germline assignment: CDR1 SGHDN and CDR2 FVKESK. The CDR3 sequence is CASSHSPGRGNYGYTF. In nucleotides, the CDR3 is TGTGCCAGCAGCCATTCCCCGGGCAGGGGGAACTATGGCTACACCTTC.

This rearrangement joins TRBV7-3 to TRBJ2-1, with D perhaps TRBD1 (5 bases). From germline, CDR1 is SGHTA and CDR2 FQGTGA. V lost 4 bases, J lost 2 bases, and 9 bases lay in between. The CDR3 is 14 amino acids. The CDR3 DNA reads TGTGCCAGCAGCTCCTCAGGGACCTACAATGAGCAGTTCTTC. Protein sequence: CASSSSGTYNEQFF.

The chain combines TRBV15 with TRBJ2-6; D remains unclear. The CDR3 extends over 15 amino acids. Germline values: CDR1 LNHNV, CDR2 YYDKDF (reference sequence). V was clipped by 0 bases and J by 2 bases, with 5 bases between them. The CDR3 sequence is CATSRDYAGANVLTF. CDR3 nucleotides: TGTGCCACCAGCAGAGACTATGCTGGGGCCAACGTCCTGACTTTC. The full variable domain, rest sourced from reference TRBV15 and TRBJ2-6, is DAMVIQNPRYQVTQFGKPVTLSCSQTLNHNVMYWYQQKSSQAPKLLFHYYDKDFNNEADTPDNFQSRRPNTSFCFLDIRSPGLGDTAMYLCATSRDYAGANVLTFGAGSRLTVL.

The chain uses TRBV10-2 and TRBJ2-5; 7 nucleotides line up with TRBD2. V lost 8 bases, J lost 9 bases, and 15 bases stayed unmatched. Looked up from germline, CDR1 is WSHSY and CDR2 is SAAADI. This CDR3 is built from 14 residues. The CDR3 DNA reads TGCGCCAGCCGTGGGGAGGGCGAGCGAGGGGCCCAGTACTTC. As protein: CASRGEGERGAQYF.

This chain links TRBV19 with TRBJ1-2; 7 bases map to TRBD1. Germline CDR1 is LNHDA and CDR2 is SQIVND (reference sequence). With V trimmed by 3 bases and J by 5 bases, 6 bases remained unmatched. This CDR3 has 14 amino acids. In DNA, the CDR3 is TGTGCCAGTAGTATCGGGACAGATATATATGGCTACACCTTC. This sequence encodes CASSIGTDIYGYTF. The entire variable domain, with the rest obtained from reference TRBV19 and TRBJ1-2, is as follows: DGGITQSPKYLFRKEGQNVTLSCEQNLNHDAMYWYRQDPGQGLRLIYYSQIVNDFQKGDIAEGYSVSREKKESFPLTVTSAQKNPTAFYLCASSIGTDIYGYTFGSGTRLTVV.